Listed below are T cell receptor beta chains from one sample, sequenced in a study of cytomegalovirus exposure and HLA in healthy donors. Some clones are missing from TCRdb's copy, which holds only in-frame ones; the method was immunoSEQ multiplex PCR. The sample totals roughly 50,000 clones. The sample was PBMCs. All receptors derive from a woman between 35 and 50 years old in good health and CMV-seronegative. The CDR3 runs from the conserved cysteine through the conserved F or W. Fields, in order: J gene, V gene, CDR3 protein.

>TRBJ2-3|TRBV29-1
CSVRGLAGGLVDTQYF
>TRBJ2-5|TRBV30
CAWSVFRTSGLGETQYF
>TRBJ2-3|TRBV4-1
CASSQGFSGSTDTQYF
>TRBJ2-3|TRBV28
CASSPPLTGEADTQYF
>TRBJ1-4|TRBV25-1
CASSDSGKVNEKLFF
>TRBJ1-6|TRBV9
CASSVDSSYNSPLHF
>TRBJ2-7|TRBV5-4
CASSSTGDFLPEQYF
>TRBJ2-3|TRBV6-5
CASASLQTATDTQYF
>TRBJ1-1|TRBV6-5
CASSRSGTEAFF
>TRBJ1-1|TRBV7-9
CASSYTGGGTEAFF
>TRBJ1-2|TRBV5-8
CASKKRRSWGYTF
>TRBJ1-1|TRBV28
CASSKRGRENTEAFF
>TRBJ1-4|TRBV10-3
CAISAGGGEKLFF
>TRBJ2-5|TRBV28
CASSGGWMGNQETQYF
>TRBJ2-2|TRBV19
CASSMVGQPRGGELFF
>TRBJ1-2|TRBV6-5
CASNRDPHNYGYTF
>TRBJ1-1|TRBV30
CAWDRDQNTEAFF
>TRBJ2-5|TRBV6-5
CASGPGTPTGETQYF
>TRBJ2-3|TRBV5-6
CASSFLAPSTDTQYF
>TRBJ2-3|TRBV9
CASSVGSESDTQYF
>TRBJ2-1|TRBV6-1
CASSGTSGRILDYNEQFF
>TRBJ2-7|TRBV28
CASRVAGGSWEQYF
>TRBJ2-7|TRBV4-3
CASSQGTRGLYEQYF
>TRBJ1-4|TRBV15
CATSRGHGEKLFF
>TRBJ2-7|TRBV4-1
CASSQDPSSSYEQYF
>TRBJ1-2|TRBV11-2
CASSLDRFAGHYGYTF
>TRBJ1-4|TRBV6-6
CASRLRQGDEKLFF
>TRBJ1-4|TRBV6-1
CASSAQGNEKLFF
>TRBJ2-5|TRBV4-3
CASSQDRDETQYF
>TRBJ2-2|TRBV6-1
CASRLAGGNTGELFF
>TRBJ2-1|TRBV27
CASSLAGAYNEQFF
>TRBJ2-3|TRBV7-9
CASSLAFAVTDTQYF
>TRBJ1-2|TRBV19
CASSIMGGSNYGYTF
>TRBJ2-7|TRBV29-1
CSVGEDRLPYLGNYEQYF
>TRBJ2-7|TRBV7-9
CASSNGGEAYEQYF
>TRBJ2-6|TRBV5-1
CASSLTNAGANVLTF
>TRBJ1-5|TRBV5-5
CASSLDGPGGAPQHF
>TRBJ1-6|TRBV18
CASSPSQGASPLHF
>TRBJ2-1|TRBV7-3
CASSYEQGAYNEQFF
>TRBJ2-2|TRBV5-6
CASSFWGTSSNTGELFF
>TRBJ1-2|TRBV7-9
CASSFEQVPGYGYTF
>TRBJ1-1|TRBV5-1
CASSLEFMNTEAFF
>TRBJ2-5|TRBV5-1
CASSSSGGEETQYF
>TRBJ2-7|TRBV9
CASSGEQAGPSAYEQYF
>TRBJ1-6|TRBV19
CASSQRNSPLHF
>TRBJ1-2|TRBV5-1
CASSPGGVNYGYTF
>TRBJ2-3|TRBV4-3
CASSRNPTGADTQYF
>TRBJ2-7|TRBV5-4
CASSQDRFSYEQYF